The rows below give T cell receptor beta chains drawn from one sample of a study of response to subunit inactivated influenza vaccine. Via MiXCR, TCRdb re-called the RT-PCR reads, giving one row per CDR3 protein. Among approximately 200,000 distinct CDR3 sequences listed, 13% to 15% were seen once. The sequences come from CD8+ T cells sorted from PBMCs, collected more than 4 days after vaccination. The receptor source for this set is a man aged 50-60 years who received an inactivated influenza vaccine. Each CDR3 is given with its conserved first and last residue. The D gene is left open where the match is weak. Rows may omit the clone size; those that give it use once, few, many or a size class.

>14|NA|TRBV9|TRBJ1-1|NA
CASSVGGGYTEAFF
TGTGCCAGCAGCGTGGGGGGGGGGTACACTGAAGCTTTCTTT
>15|few|TRBV7-9|TRBJ2-1|NA
CASSPRDNQFNEQFF
TGTGCCAGCAGCCCCCGGGACAACCAGTTTAATGAGCAGTTCTTC
>18|NA|TRBV7-8|TRBJ2-1|TRBD2
CASSLANRGLAGTDEQFF
TGTGCCAGCAGCTTAGCCAATAGGGGTCTAGCGGGCACAGATGAGCAGTTCTTC
>14|NA|TRBV12-3/TRBV12-4|TRBJ1-1|NA
CASSSGSVNTEAFF
TGTGCCAGCAGCTCAGGGTCGGTGAACACTGAAGCTTTCTTT
>13|NA|TRBV6-1|TRBJ1-4|TRBD1
CASGIQGKGGLFF
TGTGCCAGCGGCATACAGGGGAAAGGGGGACTGTTTTTT
>16|NA|TRBV7-9|TRBJ2-1|NA
CASSLAQLPASGEQFF
TGTGCCAGCAGCTTAGCCCAGCTTCCAGCAAGCGGTGAGCAGTTCTTC
>15|NA|TRBV15|TRBJ2-7|NA
CATSRLGPSDPEQYF
TGTGCCACCAGCAGGCTGGGTCCGTCAGATCCCGAGCAGTACTTC
>13|many|TRBV7-8|TRBJ2-7|NA
CASSPGQTYEQYF
TGTGCCAGCAGCCCAGGACAAACCTACGAGCAGTACTTC
>12|NA|TRBV29-1|TRBJ1-2|NA
CSVLQSIYGYTF
TGCAGCGTGTTACAGAGTATTTATGGCTACACCTTC
>16|NA|TRBV7-8|TRBJ2-7|NA
CASSLERQAAPYEQYF
TGTGCCAGCAGCTTAGAAAGACAGGCCGCACCCTACGAGCAGTACTTC
>15|NA|TRBV29-1|TRBJ2-1|TRBD1
CSVRTPGQGDNEQFF
TGCAGCGTCCGAACCCCGGGACAGGGGGACAATGAGCAGTTCTTC
>17|NA|TRBV3-1|TRBJ2-7|NA
CAFSLTYRSVGGYEQYF
TGTGCCTTCAGCCTGACCTACAGGTCTGTAGGAGGCTACGAGCAGTACTTC
>18|NA|TRBV18|TRBJ2-1|NA
CASSPHGEVPSSYNEQFF
TGTGCCAGCTCACCCCACGGCGAGGTCCCTAGCTCCTACAATGAGCAGTTCTTC
>13|many|TRBV5-6|TRBJ2-1|NA
CASSLAGDNEQFF
TGTGCCAGCAGCTTGGCAGGAGACAATGAGCAGTTCTTC
>15|NA|TRBV27|TRBJ1-4|NA
CASSLKRATNEKLFF
TGTGCCAGCAGTTTAAAGAGAGCAACTAATGAAAAACTGTTTTTT
>15|few|TRBV5-6|TRBJ2-7|TRBD1
CASSWTGYLSYEQYF
TGTGCCAGCAGCTGGACAGGTTACCTTTCCTACGAGCAGTACTTC
>15|NA|TRBV29-1|TRBJ2-7|TRBD2
CSVEGASGSGYEQYF
TGCAGCGTTGAAGGGGCTAGCGGGAGCGGCTACGAGCAGTACTTC
>14|NA|TRBV7-7|TRBJ2-1|TRBD1
CASSSGTGGYEQFF
TGTGCTAGCAGTTCCGGGACAGGGGGGTATGAGCAGTTCTTC
>17|NA|TRBV29-1|TRBJ2-5|NA
CSGLFGGRNSIEETQYF
TGCAGCGGCCTATTCGGGGGGCGCAATTCAATCGAAGAGACCCAGTACTTC
>13|few|TRBV7-9|TRBJ2-7|NA
CASSQDHLYEQYF
TGTGCCAGCAGCCAGGACCATCTCTACGAGCAGTACTTC
>13|many|TRBV28|TRBJ2-3|NA
CASSLRLTDTQYF
TGTGCCAGCAGTTTAAGACTAACAGATACGCAGTATTTT
>18|NA|TRBV4-2|TRBJ2-2|NA
CASSPWGIGRENTGELFF
TGTGCCAGCAGCCCCTGGGGGATAGGTCGGGAGAACACCGGGGAGCTGTTTTTT
>16|many|TRBV7-9|TRBJ2-7|NA
CASSPEPLSSSYEQYF
TGTGCCAGCAGCCCCGAACCGTTGTCTTCCTCCTACGAGCAGTACTTC
>17|few|TRBV4-1|TRBJ2-7|TRBD2
CASSQEGLAGFTYEQYF
TGCGCCAGCAGCCAAGAAGGCCTAGCGGGGTTCACCTACGAGCAGTACTTC
>15|few|TRBV2|TRBJ2-2|TRBD1
CASRGDRAYTGELFF
TGTGCCAGCAGGGGGGACAGGGCTTACACCGGGGAGCTGTTTTTT
>14|NA|TRBV7-9|TRBJ2-7|NA
CASTPGRRGYEQYF
TGTGCCAGCACCCCCGGACGTAGGGGCTACGAGCAGTACTTC
>15|many|TRBV6-5|TRBJ2-4|TRBD1
CASSYAIGDREIKYF
TGTGCCAGCAGTTACGCTATTGGGGACAGGGAAATTAAGTACTTC
>16|few|TRBV20-1|TRBJ2-5|NA
CSARVLQMTHQETQYF
TGCAGTGCTAGAGTTTTACAGATGACACACCAAGAGACCCAGTACTTC
>16|few|TRBV7-9|TRBJ2-1|TRBD2
CASSSPGLAGFNEQFF
TGTGCCAGCAGCTCCCCAGGACTAGCGGGTTTCAATGAGCAGTTCTTC
>10|NA|TRBV2|TRBJ2-1|NA
CASIANEQFF
TGTGCCAGCATTGCCAATGAGCAGTTCTTC
>15|NA|TRBV19|TRBJ2-3|TRBD2
CASSVASGDTDTQYF
TGTGCCAGTAGTGTGGCTAGCGGGGACACAGATACGCAGTATTTT
>14|few|TRBV13|TRBJ2-7|NA
CASSTWTVRYEQYF
TGTGCCAGCAGCACATGGACGGTCCGCTACGAGCAGTACTTC
>17|many|TRBV4-3|TRBJ2-2|TRBD2
CASSQVGGIANTGELFF
TGCGCCAGCAGCCAAGTGGGGGGGATCGCGAACACCGGGGAGCTGTTTTTT
>16|few|TRBV4-3|TRBJ2-3|NA
CASSQDFLLATDTQYF
TGCGCCAGCAGCCAAGACTTTCTCCTAGCGACAGATACGCAGTATTTT
>15|few|TRBV5-1|TRBJ2-3|NA
CASSPGDLVADTQYF
TGCGCCAGCAGCCCTGGGGACCTTGTCGCAGATACGCAGTATTTT
>12|few|TRBV7-9|TRBJ1-1|NA
CASSLGTEEAFF
TGTGCCAGCAGCTTAGGTACAGAAGAAGCTTTCTTT
>16|NA|TRBV27|TRBJ2-7|NA
CASSSSAGTVSYEQYF
TGTGCCAGCAGTTCTTCCGCCGGGACGGTCTCCTACGAGCAGTACTTC
>12|NA|TRBV5-1|TRBJ1-1|NA
CASRDVWHEAFF
TGCGCCAGCAGGGACGTTTGGCATGAAGCTTTCTTT
>18|few|TRBV6-2/TRBV6-3|TRBJ2-1|TRBD2
CASSHGTSGESSYNEQFF
TGTGCCAGCAGCCACGGGACTAGCGGGGAGAGCTCCTACAATGAGCAGTTCTTC
>17|few|TRBV4-1|TRBJ2-7|TRBD2
CASSQGMVAGGSYEQYF
TGCGCCAGCAGCCAAGGGATGGTAGCGGGGGGATCCTACGAGCAGTACTTC
>18|NA|TRBV9|TRBJ2-4|NA
CASSGRDIGGLAKNIQYF
TGTGCCAGCAGCGGCCGGGACATAGGTGGGCTAGCCAAAAACATTCAGTACTTC
>12|NA|TRBV29-1|TRBJ2-1|NA
CSVGTVGNEQFF
TGCAGCGTTGGAACAGTAGGCAATGAGCAGTTCTTC
>14|few|TRBV6-1|TRBJ2-7|TRBD2
CASKGLAGSYEQYF
TGTGCCAGCAAAGGACTAGCGGGGTCCTACGAGCAGTACTTC
>15|few|TRBV3-1|TRBJ2-1|TRBD2
CASSLISGAYNEQFF
TGTGCCAGCAGCCTAATTAGCGGGGCCTACAATGAGCAGTTCTTC
>15|NA|TRBV10-3|TRBJ2-1|NA
CAISEFSSSYSEQFF
TGTGCCATCAGTGAGTTCTCGAGCTCCTACAGTGAGCAGTTCTTC
>14|many|TRBV24-1|TRBJ2-1|NA
CATSDSGAGYEQFF
TGTGCCACCAGTGATTCCGGAGCTGGGTATGAGCAGTTCTTC
>15|NA|TRBV2|TRBJ2-3|NA
CASNRDSARGDTQYF
TGTGCCAGCAACAGGGATAGCGCAAGAGGGGATACGCAGTATTTT
>13|once|TRBV5-5|TRBJ2-7|NA
CASSVDNSYEQYF
TGTGCCAGCAGCGTGGACAACTCCTACGAGCAGTACTTC
>14|NA|TRBV6-1|TRBJ1-1|TRBD1
CASGKTGDETEAFF
TGTGCCAGCGGTAAGACAGGGGATGAGACTGAAGCTTTCTTT
>14|NA|TRBV4-3|TRBJ2-1|NA
CASSQDWGVNEQFF
TGCGCCAGCAGCCAGGACTGGGGTGTCAATGAGCAGTTCTTC
>15|NA|TRBV7-9|TRBJ2-7|TRBD1
CASSLDRGETYEQYF
TGTGCCAGCAGCCTTGACAGGGGGGAAACCTACGAGCAGTACTTC